This TCR beta chain comes out of a study of blood T cell repertoires in COVID-19. The wider study: The origin of the acute and convalescent COVID-19 samples was the United States, Italy and Spain. PBMCs, B-cell-depleted T cells, or T cells provided the cDNA or gDNA that made up the material.

Authors' processing steps: Scientists estimated how many nucleated cells there were by amplifying reference gene primers. Generated by immunoSEQ multiplex PCR, the TCRdb table keeps only in-frame clones and is missing some. V, J and clone size derive from that table, while D and trimming were established from the DNA sequence. This table has under 300,000 clones, approximately 85% appearing once. Germline V gene lookup returns CDR1 KGHSH and CDR2 LQKENI. Trimming pared 3 bases from V and 0 bases from J, leaving 8 bases between. This CDR3 contains 14 residues. V usage is TRBV18 and J usage is TRBJ1-2, with D possibly TRBD1 on 5 matching bases. This receptor was taken from a woman in her 70s with acute or convalescent COVID-19. The sequencing input was peripheral blood. CDR3 sequence (DNA): TGTGCCAGCTCACCGAAACAGGCTAACTATGGCTACACCTTC. Amino acids: CASSPKQANYGYTF.